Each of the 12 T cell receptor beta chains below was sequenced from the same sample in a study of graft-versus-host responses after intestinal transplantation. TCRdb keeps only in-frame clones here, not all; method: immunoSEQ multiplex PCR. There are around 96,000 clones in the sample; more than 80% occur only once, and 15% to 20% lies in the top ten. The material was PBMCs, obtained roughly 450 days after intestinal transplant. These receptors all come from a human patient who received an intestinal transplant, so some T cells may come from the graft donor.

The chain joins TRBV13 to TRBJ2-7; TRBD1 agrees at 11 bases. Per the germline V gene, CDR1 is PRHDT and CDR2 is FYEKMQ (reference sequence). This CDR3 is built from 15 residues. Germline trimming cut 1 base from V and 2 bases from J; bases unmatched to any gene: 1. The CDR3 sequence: CASSLEGQGAYEQYF. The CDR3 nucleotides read TGTGCCAGCAGCTTAGAGGGACAGGGGGCCTACGAGCAGTACTTC.

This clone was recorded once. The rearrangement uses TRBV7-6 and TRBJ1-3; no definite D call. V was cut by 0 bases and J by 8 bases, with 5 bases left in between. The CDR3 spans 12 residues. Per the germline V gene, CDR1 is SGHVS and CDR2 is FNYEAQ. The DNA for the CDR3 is TGTGCCAGCAGCTTAGCTGAGGACACCATATATTTT. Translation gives CASSLAEDTIYF.

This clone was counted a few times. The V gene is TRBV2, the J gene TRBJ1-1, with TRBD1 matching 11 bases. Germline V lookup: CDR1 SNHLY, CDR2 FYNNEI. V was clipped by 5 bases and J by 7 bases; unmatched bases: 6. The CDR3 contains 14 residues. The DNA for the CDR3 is TGTGCCAGCAGTCAGGACAGGGGGCAGGGTGAAGCTTTCTTT. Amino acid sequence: CASSQDRGQGEAFF.

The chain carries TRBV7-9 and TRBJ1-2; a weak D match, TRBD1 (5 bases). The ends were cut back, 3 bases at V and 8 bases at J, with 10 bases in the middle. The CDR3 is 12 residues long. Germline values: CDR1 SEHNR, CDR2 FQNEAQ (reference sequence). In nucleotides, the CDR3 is TGTGCCAGCAGCTTGGGGGAGTCAGGCTACACCTTC. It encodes CASSLGESGYTF.

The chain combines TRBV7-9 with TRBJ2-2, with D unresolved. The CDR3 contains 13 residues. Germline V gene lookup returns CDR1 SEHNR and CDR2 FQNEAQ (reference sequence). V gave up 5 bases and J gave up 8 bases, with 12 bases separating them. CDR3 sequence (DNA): TGTGCCAGCAGCCTAACTGCCCCAGGGGAGCTGTTTTTT. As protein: CASSLTAPGELFF.

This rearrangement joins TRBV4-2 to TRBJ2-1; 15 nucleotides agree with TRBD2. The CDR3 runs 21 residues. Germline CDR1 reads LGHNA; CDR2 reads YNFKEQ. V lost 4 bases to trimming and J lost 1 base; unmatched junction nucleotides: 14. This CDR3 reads CASSPEPGLAGGPSSYNEQFF. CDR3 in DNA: TGTGCCAGCAGCCCTGAACCGGGACTAGCGGGGGGCCCCAGTTCCTACAATGAGCAGTTCTTC.

CDR3 residues: CASSPPVGGGTDTQYF. CDR3 DNA sequence: TGTGCCAGCTCACCACCCGTGGGGGGGGGCACAGATACGCAGTATTTT. The chain joins TRBV18 to TRBJ2-3; the match to TRBD2 covers 7 bases. Trimming at V came to 0 bases and at J to 1 base, leaving 4 bases not matched to a gene. Per the germline V gene, CDR1 is KGHSH and CDR2 is LQKENI. The CDR3 runs 16 residues.

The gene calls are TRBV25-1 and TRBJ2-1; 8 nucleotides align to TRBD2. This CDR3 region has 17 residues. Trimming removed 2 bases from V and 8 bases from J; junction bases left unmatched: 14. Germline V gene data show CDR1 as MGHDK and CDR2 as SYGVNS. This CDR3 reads CASSEVLAGSRPDEQFF. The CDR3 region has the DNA TGTGCCAGCAGTGAAGTGTTAGCGGGGTCCCGCCCGGATGAGCAGTTCTTC. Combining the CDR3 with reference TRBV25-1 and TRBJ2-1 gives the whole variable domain EADIYQTPRYLVIGTGKKITLECSQTMGHDKMYWYQQDPGMELHLIHYSYGVNSTEKGDLSSESTVSRIRTEHFPLTLESARPSHTSQYLCASSEVLAGSRPDEQFFGPGTRLTVL.

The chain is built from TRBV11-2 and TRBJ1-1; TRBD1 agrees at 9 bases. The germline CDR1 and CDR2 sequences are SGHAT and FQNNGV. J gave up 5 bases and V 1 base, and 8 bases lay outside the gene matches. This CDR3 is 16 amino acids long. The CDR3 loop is CASSLGPNRGRTEAFF. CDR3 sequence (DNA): TGTGCCAGCAGCTTAGGTCCCAACAGGGGGCGAACTGAAGCTTTCTTT.

The CDR3 here is CASSEAQKGVSGANVLTF. As DNA, the CDR3 is TGTGCCAGCAGTGAAGCCCAGAAGGGGGTCTCTGGGGCCAACGTCCTGACTTTC. The chain employs TRBV2 and TRBJ2-6; D may be TRBD1 (6 bases). CDR1 SNHLY and CDR2 FYNNEI come from the germline V gene. This CDR3 has 18 amino acids. The germline V and J ends were trimmed by 0 bases and 0 bases, with 12 bases remaining between them.

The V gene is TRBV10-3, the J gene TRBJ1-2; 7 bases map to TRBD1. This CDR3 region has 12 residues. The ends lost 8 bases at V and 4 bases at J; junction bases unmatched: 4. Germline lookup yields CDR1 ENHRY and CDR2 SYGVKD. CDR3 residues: CAIFGTAYGYTF. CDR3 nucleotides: TGTGCCATCTTCGGGACAGCCTATGGCTACACCTTC.

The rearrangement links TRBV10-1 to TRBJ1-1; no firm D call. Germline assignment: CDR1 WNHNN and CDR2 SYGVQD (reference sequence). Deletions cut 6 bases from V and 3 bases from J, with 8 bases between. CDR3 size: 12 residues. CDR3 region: CASSPGDTEAFF. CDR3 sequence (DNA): TGCGCCAGCAGCCCGGGCGACACTGAAGCTTTCTTT.